Listed here are 7 T cell receptor beta chains from one sample, sequenced in a study of shared clonotypes between healthy human individuals. CD45RO-negative cells were positively selected for CCR7, leaving out terminally differentiated effector memory CD45RA+ cells. Repertoires were generated with immunoSEQ multiplex PCR, while TCRdb's copy carries only in-frame clones and drops some. The sample yields around 1,900,000 clones, roughly 95% seen once. The material sequenced was naive CD8+ T cells from PBMCs. These receptors originate from a man aged 18-30 years in good health. Some clones in this sample may be carry-over from other donors' samples.

The chain couples TRBV2 to TRBJ2-6, with D possibly TRBD2 on 5 matching bases. Germline CDR1 SNHLY, CDR2 FYNNEI. V shed 2 bases and J shed 0 bases, with 17 bases lying between them. The length of the CDR3 is 19 residues. CDR3 DNA sequence: TGTGCCAGCAGTGAAATGTGGGAGCCTTACCGCTCTGGGGCCAACGTCCTGACTTTC. It codes for CASSEMWEPYRSGANVLTF.

J is TRBJ2-7 and V is TRBV10-3; either TRBD1 or TRBD2 may supply D (6 bases each). The germline V gene encodes CDR1 ENHRY and CDR2 SYGVKD. This CDR3 has 15 amino acids. V was shortened by 0 bases and J by 0 bases, with 9 bases between the two germline ends. CDR3 nucleotides: TGTGCCATCAGTGAGTCCGGGGGCCACTCCTACGAGCAGTACTTC. Its translation: CAISESGGHSYEQYF.

The rearrangement uses TRBV2 and TRBJ2-1; D call uncertain. There are 12 residues in the CDR3. The V end lost 3 bases, the J end lost 9 bases, and 9 bases lay between the germline ends. Germline CDR1 is SNHLY and CDR2 is FYNNEI. The CDR3: CASSDQLPEQFF. CDR3 nucleotides: TGTGCCAGCAGTGACCAGCTGCCTGAGCAGTTCTTC.

The chain recombines TRBV7-9 with TRBJ1-1; TRBD1 is a possible D gene (6 bases). CDR3 length equals 14 residues. Germline CDR1 and CDR2: SEHNR and FQNEAQ (reference sequence). Trimming stripped 6 bases from V and 7 bases from J, with 18 bases between. Here the CDR3 reads CASRGSGGRNEAFF. The CDR3 nucleotides are TGTGCCAGCAGGGGCTCGGGGGGCAGGAATGAAGCTTTCTTT.

This clone was recorded a few times. The genes are TRBV4-1 and TRBJ1-5, with no clear D. CDR3 length equals 15 residues. Trimming removed 1 base from V and 7 bases from J, with 14 bases in between. Germline CDR1 reads MGHRA; CDR2 reads YSYEKL. This CDR3 reads CASSQGWTLGQPQHF. In DNA form, the CDR3 reads TGCGCCAGCAGCCAAGGGTGGACCTTAGGGCAGCCCCAGCATTTT.

V usage is TRBV9 and J usage is TRBJ2-5, with 8 bases matching TRBD2. Germline V gene lookup returns CDR1 SGDLS and CDR2 YYNGEE. This CDR3 is 13 amino acids long. V trimming: 3 bases; J trimming: 5 bases; junction bases outside the gene matches: 3. The CDR3 nucleotides are TGTGCCAGCAGCGAGGGACTAGGGGAGACCCAGTACTTC. Protein: CASSEGLGETQYF.

Remarks on this clone: Other DNA variants within this sample encode the same CDR3. The J gene is TRBJ1-1, the V gene TRBV28; D gene unclear. The V gene's germline CDR1 is MDHEN and CDR2 SYDVKM. This CDR3 has 14 amino acids. Trimming removed 2 bases at V and 0 bases at J, with 7 bases between. As DNA, the CDR3 is TGTGCCAGCAGTTTAAGGGTGATGAACACTGAAGCTTTCTTT. Residues: CASSLRVMNTEAFF.